This T cell receptor (beta chain) comes out of a study of blood T cell repertoires in COVID-19. The wider study: Both acute and convalescent COVID-19 samples were obtained from the United States, Italy and Spain. Sources were T cells, B-cell-depleted T cells, or PBMCs; the material itself was cDNA or gDNA.

Authors' data handling: For nucleated cells, counts were estimated from reference gene primer amplification. Method: immunoSEQ multiplex PCR; TCRdb's copy keeps in-frame clones and lacks some. The V and J calls and clone size were taken over from that table, and D and trimming were inferred from the DNA. The repertoire holds approximately 210,000 clones, with 88% as singletons. V was trimmed by 1 base and J by 8 bases, leaving 15 bases between them. The CDR3 contains 15 residues. Germline CDR1 LGHNA, CDR2 YNFKEQ. This sequence joins TRBV4-2 and TRBJ2-1; D is perhaps TRBD1 (6 bases). Sample: peripheral blood. The source is a man in his late teens or twenties with active or convalescent COVID-19. CDR3 sequence: CASSQASQGLDEQFF. The CDR3 coding sequence is TGTGCCAGCAGCCAAGCGAGTCAGGGGTTGGATGAGCAGTTCTTC.